Following are 10 T cell receptor beta chains from one sample sequenced in a study of cytomegalovirus exposure and HLA in healthy donors. The PCR had 60 Vbeta and 13 Jbeta primers. Libraries were prepared by immunoSEQ multiplex PCR; TCRdb keeps only in-frame clonotypes and omits some of them. This repertoire shows about 190,000 clones, over 60% found once; its top ten account for approximately 4.8%. The sequenced sample was PBMCs. All receptors come from a man between 25 and 39 years old in good health and CMV-seropositive.

This chain links TRBV30 with TRBJ1-2; no clear D gene. Trimming left V 0 bases short and J 0 bases short, with 5 bases between. Germline lookup yields CDR1 GTSNPN and CDR2 SVGIG (reference sequence). The CDR3 totals 13 residues. In DNA, the CDR3 is TGTGCCTGGAGTGTGGGCACTAACTATGGCTACACCTTC. Protein: CAWSVGTNYGYTF.

V and J are TRBV30 and TRBJ2-1; 10 nucleotides match TRBD1. Trimming took 2 bases from V and 4 from J; bases not matched to a gene: 5. CDR1 is GTSNPN and CDR2 is SVGIG in the germline V gene (reference sequence). The CDR3 has 15 residues. CDR3 in DNA: TGTGCCTGGAGTACGGACAGGGGGTTGTACAATGAGCAGTTCTTC. This translates into CAWSTDRGLYNEQFF.

V and J are TRBV7-6 and TRBJ2-7, with 7 bases lining up with TRBD2. Trimming at V came to 1 base and at J to 0 bases, leaving 9 bases not matched to a gene. CDR1 and CDR2 from the germline V gene are SGHVS and FNYEAQ. The CDR3 sequence is 17 residues long. CDR3 residues: CASSLESGAGSSYEQYF. CDR3 nucleotide sequence: TGTGCCAGCAGCTTAGAGTCAGGAGCGGGGTCCTCCTACGAGCAGTACTTC.

The J gene is TRBJ2-6, the V gene TRBV6-1; D is perhaps TRBD2 (6 bases). The length of the CDR3 is 13 residues. Germline values: CDR1 MNHNS, CDR2 SASEGT. The V gene lost 11 bases and the J gene lost 2 bases, with 10 bases spanning the gap. CDR3 nucleotide sequence: TGTGCCGCGGGGTCCCCTGGGGCCAACGTCCTGACTTTC. Translation gives CAAGSPGANVLTF.

The rearrangement uses TRBV10-3 and TRBJ2-5; D gene ambiguous. The DNA end favors TRBJ2-7, so the J call may be wrong. CDR3 size: 10 residues. CDR1 and CDR2 (germline): ENHRY, SYGVKD. In DNA, the CDR3 is TGTGCCAGCGGAAACTACGAGCAGTACTTC. As protein: CASGNYEQYF.

The chain combines TRBV5-4 with TRBJ2-5; D might be TRBD1 (7 bases). Trimming took off 4 bases at V and 2 bases at J, with 15 bases between the two ends. Germline V gene lookup returns CDR1 SGHNT and CDR2 YYREEE (reference sequence). There are 15 residues in the CDR3. The CDR3, as DNA: TGTGCCAGCAGCCCGACAGGGCGGGGACAAGAGACCCAGTACTTC. Translation: CASSPTGRGQETQYF.

The rearrangement uses TRBV7-2 and TRBJ1-5; 10 nucleotides align to TRBD1. Germline V gene sequence: CDR1 SGHTA, CDR2 FQGNSA. V shed 0 bases, J shed 7 bases, and the junction held 3 bases outside the gene matches. The CDR3 spans 15 residues. The CDR3 region is CASSLATGGRQPQHF. CDR3 nucleotide sequence: TGTGCCAGCAGCTTAGCGACAGGGGGCCGGCAGCCCCAGCATTTT.

The CDR3 nucleotides are TGTGCCAGCAGCCCCTCAGGGGGAATCGACGAGCAGTACTTC. Protein product: CASSPSGGIDEQYF. The chain recombines TRBV7-9 with TRBJ2-7; 7 bases are shared with TRBD1. The CDR3 has 14 residues. V lost 5 bases, J lost 5 bases, and 9 bases stayed unmatched. The germline gives CDR1 SEHNR, CDR2 FQNEAQ (reference sequence).

The table lists this clone with a count of one. The gene calls are TRBV5-4 and TRBJ2-3, with 9 bases lining up with TRBD2. Unmatched junction bases numbered 3, after V lost 0 bases and J lost 4 bases. Germline V gene lookup returns CDR1 SGHNT and CDR2 YYREEE (reference sequence). The CDR3 has 15 residues. The CDR3 sequence is CASSLVSGRPDTQYF. DNA for the CDR3: TGTGCCAGCAGCTTGGTTAGCGGGAGACCAGATACGCAGTATTTT.

The sample holds a few counts of this clone. The chain employs TRBV6-5 and TRBJ2-5, with D perhaps TRBD1 (6 bases). The CDR3 runs to 15 residues. CDR1 is MNHEY and CDR2 is SVGAGI in the germline V gene. Deletions cut 8 bases from V and 4 bases from J, with 20 bases between. The CDR3 coding sequence is TGTGCCAGCGGGTCTGGGACAAGTGGGAGAGAGACCCAGTACTTC. This translates into CASGSGTSGRETQYF.